The 32 T cell receptor beta chains presented below share a single source sample, sequenced in a study of T cell changes during pregnancy in multiple sclerosis. Measured with immunoSEQ multiplex PCR; TCRdb has only the in-frame clones, and not every one. The sample has more than 10,000 clones, 88% seen once; the top ten hold 8.7%. The sample was CD8+ T cells from peripheral blood mononuclear cells, taken in the first trimester of pregnancy. The source is a female donor with multiple sclerosis, enrolled in a pregnancy study.

The chain recombines TRBV6-1 with TRBJ2-1; tentatively, D is TRBD2 (7 bases). The CDR3 extends over 17 amino acids. Germline V CDR1 and CDR2: MNHNS, SASEGT. The V and J ends lost 3 bases and 8 bases respectively, with 23 bases between them. CDR3 in amino acids: CASSDGPGGRGSDEQFF. In DNA, the CDR3 is TGTGCCAGCAGTGATGGCCCGGGGGGTAGGGGGAGCGATGAGCAGTTCTTC.

The chain recombines TRBV28 with TRBJ1-3; D not resolved. V was pared by 6 bases and J by 8 bases, with 17 bases between. Germline CDR1 and CDR2: MDHEN and SYDVKM. The CDR3 has 14 residues. The DNA of the CDR3 is TGTGCCAGCAGCCCCCTCGGGGAGGACTACACCATATATTTT. This codes for CASSPLGEDYTIYF.

This chain links TRBV19 with TRBJ1-1; possibly TRBD1 for D (5 bases). V was trimmed by 7 bases and J by 4 bases, leaving 16 bases between them. Germline V lookup: CDR1 LNHDA, CDR2 SQIVND (reference sequence). The CDR3 length is 14 residues. This CDR3 reads CASMLTGASTEAFF. In DNA, the CDR3 is TGTGCCAGTATGCTCACAGGAGCTAGCACTGAAGCTTTCTTT.

The V gene is TRBV2, the J gene TRBJ2-4; D is perhaps TRBD2 (6 bases). Trimming removed 4 bases from V and 8 bases from J, with 15 bases in between. CDR1 is SNHLY, CDR2 FYNNEI, per germline. The CDR3 has 14 amino acids. The DNA of the CDR3 is TGTGCCAGCAGTGCGACTCGGGCTAGCGACATTCAGTACTTC. Its protein product is CASSATRASDIQYF.

The chain couples TRBV19 to TRBJ1-4; D call uncertain. Germline-derived CDR1 and CDR2 are LNHDA and SQIVND (reference sequence). The CDR3 is made up of 12 amino acids. V was pared by 7 bases and J by 7 bases, with 10 bases between. The CDR3 spells CASIGEGEKLFF. The CDR3 DNA reads as TGTGCCAGTATCGGCGAGGGTGAAAAACTGTTTTTT.

This chain joins TRBV10-2 and TRBJ2-1; D possibly corresponds to TRBD2 (5 bases). The CDR3 is 13 residues long. V lost 3 bases, J lost 8 bases, and 11 bases lay in between. CDR1 and CDR2 from the germline V gene are WSHSY and SAAADI. The CDR3 DNA is TGCGCCAGCAGTGATTGGGCTAGCCATGAGCAGTTCTTC. Protein product: CASSDWASHEQFF.

The V and J genes are TRBV5-4 and TRBJ2-3; tentatively, D is TRBD1 (5 bases). Looked up from germline, CDR1 is SGHNT and CDR2 is YYREEE (reference sequence). This CDR3 region has 12 residues. V was trimmed by 5 bases and J by 4 bases, leaving 8 bases between them. CDR3 bases: TGTGCCAGCAGTTGGGGCGCAGATACGCAGTATTTT. Translation gives CASSWGADTQYF.

The V and J genes are TRBV28 and TRBJ1-3; possible D gene TRBD1, 5 bases. This CDR3 spans 14 amino acids. Germline assignment: CDR1 MDHEN and CDR2 SYDVKM. Trimming took off 3 bases at V and 4 bases at J, with 10 bases between the two ends. The chain's CDR3 is CASSFGGWGNTIYF. In nucleotides, the CDR3 is TGTGCCAGCAGTTTCGGGGGATGGGGAAACACCATATATTTT.

The chain joins TRBV11-2 to TRBJ1-1; D is unclear. Trimming removed 6 bases at V and 3 bases at J, with 23 bases between. CDR1 and CDR2 (germline): SGHAT, FQNNGV. The CDR3 has 17 residues. CDR3 DNA sequence: TGTGCCAGCAGATCTCTCCCGAAGGGAGGGCGTCACACTGAAGCTTTCTTT. Amino acid sequence: CASRSLPKGGRHTEAFF.

In DNA form, the CDR3 reads TGCGCCAGCAGCTGGGTACTAGCGGGGGGGCGAAGCACAGATACGCAGTATTTT. Encoded protein: CASSWVLAGGRSTDTQYF. The chain recombines TRBV5-1 with TRBJ2-3, with 13 nucleotides matching TRBD2. The CDR3 sequence is 18 residues long. The V gene's germline CDR1 is SGHRS and CDR2 YFSETQ. The ends lost 3 bases at V and 0 bases at J; junction bases unmatched: 7.

This clone showed up just a few times. V and J are TRBV6-6 and TRBJ2-5; TRBD2 is a possible D gene (5 bases). The CDR3 consists of 15 residues. The germline V gene has CDR1 MNHNY and CDR2 SVGAGI (reference sequence). V dropped 6 bases and J dropped 2 bases, with 16 bases sitting between them. The CDR3 nucleotides read TGTGCCAGCAGCCCTGCTACGGGGTCACAAGAGACCCAGTACTTC. Its translation is CASSPATGSQETQYF.

V and J are TRBV10-2 and TRBJ2-7; 8 bases agree with TRBD2. The CDR3 runs 17 residues. The V and J ends lost 6 bases and 4 bases, in that order; junction bases with no gene match: 17. Per germline, CDR1 WSHSY and CDR2 SAAADI. CDR3 amino acids: CASRDDLAGGPPYEQYF. In DNA form, the CDR3 reads TGCGCCAGCAGAGATGACTTGGCGGGGGGCCCGCCTTACGAGCAGTACTTC.

The chain is built from TRBV19 and TRBJ1-1; D may be TRBD1 (5 bases). Between the trimmed V and J ends, which lost 3 bases and 4 bases, there was a span of 12 bases. In germline, CDR1 is LNHDA, CDR2 SQIVND (reference sequence). CDR3 length: 14 residues. CDR3 sequence (DNA): TGTGCCAGTAGTATTTGGGGCTCGGCCACTGAAGCTTTCTTT. Protein sequence: CASSIWGSATEAFF.

This clone was observed once. The chain joins TRBV4-1 to TRBJ1-2; D call uncertain. V was trimmed by 0 bases and J by 7 bases, leaving 15 bases between them. CDR3 length: 15 residues. CDR1 is MGHRA and CDR2 is YSYEKL in the germline V gene. In DNA form, the CDR3 reads TGCGCCAGCAGCCAAGATTGGGCCTGGCGCACTGGCTACACCTTC. Encoded protein: CASSQDWAWRTGYTF.

Regarding this clone: The identical CDR3 is also encoded by other nucleotide sequences in the sample. This rearrangement joins TRBV9 to TRBJ2-1, with a weak D call TRBD1 (6 bases). The V end lost 0 bases, the J end lost 3 bases, and 10 bases lay between the germline ends. The length of the CDR3 is 15 residues. The germline V gene encodes CDR1 SGDLS and CDR2 YYNGEE. The CDR3 bases are TGTGCCAGCAGCGTAGGAACGGACAGCTACAATGAGCAGTTCTTC. Protein: CASSVGTDSYNEQFF.

J is TRBJ2-3 and V is TRBV27; no clear D gene. The CDR3 is 12 residues long. CDR1 and CDR2 (germline): MNHEY, SMNVEV (reference sequence). V lost 3 bases, J lost 2 bases, and 3 bases lay in between. Here the CDR3 DNA reads TGTGCCAGCAGTTTCCTCACAGATACGCAGTATTTT. Its translation: CASSFLTDTQYF.

The chain couples TRBV5-4 to TRBJ1-1; D perhaps matches TRBD1 (5 bases). The CDR3 contains 12 residues. Deletions cut 10 bases from V and 1 base from J, with 11 bases between. CDR1 SGHNT and CDR2 YYREEE come from the germline V gene (reference sequence). Written as DNA, the CDR3 is TGTGCCGGCCAGACAGAGAACACTGAAGCTTTCTTT. Its protein product is CAGQTENTEAFF.

Only one count was recorded for this clone. This chain links TRBV4-1 with TRBJ2-7; D is perhaps TRBD1 (5 bases). Germline assignment: CDR1 MGHRA and CDR2 YSYEKL. This CDR3 has 17 residues. V lost 0 bases and J 3 bases, leaving 18 bases between the germline ends. The CDR3 sequence: CASSQEPAQWTYYEQYF. Here the CDR3 DNA reads TGCGCCAGCAGCCAAGAACCGGCTCAATGGACATACTACGAGCAGTACTTC.

Relative to its sample, this clone is large (0.1 to 1%). V gene TRBV14 combines with J gene TRBJ1-1; D possibly corresponds to TRBD1 (6 bases). The V end lost 4 bases, the J end lost 5 bases, and 20 bases lay between the germline ends. CDR1 SGHDN and CDR2 FVKESK come from the germline V gene. The CDR3 contains 16 residues. This chain's CDR3 is CASSRGGDWLGTEAFF. The CDR3 DNA follows: TGTGCCAGCAGCCGAGGGGGGGATTGGTTGGGAACTGAAGCTTTCTTT. Full variable domain (rest looked up from reference TRBV14 and TRBJ1-1): EAGVTQFPSHSVIEKGQTVTLRCDPISGHDNLYWYRRVMGKEIKFLLHFVKESKQDESGMPNNRFLAERTGGTYSTLKVQPAELEDSGVYFCASSRGGDWLGTEAFFGQGTRLTVV.

J is TRBJ1-6 and V is TRBV6-5; no clear D gene. This CDR3 contains 14 residues. In germline, CDR1 is MNHEY, CDR2 SVGAGI. Between the trimmed V and J ends, which lost 6 bases and 7 bases, there was a span of 13 bases. The CDR3 DNA sequence: TGTGCCAGCAGCCCCGGACTGGGGAATTCACCCCTCCACTTT. Its translation is CASSPGLGNSPLHF.

The V and J genes are TRBV9 and TRBJ1-1, with D tentatively TRBD1 (5 bases). This CDR3 is built from 16 residues. Germline V gene data show CDR1 as SGDLS and CDR2 as YYNGEE. V was cut by 0 bases and J by 1 base, with 13 bases left in between. The CDR3 bases are TGTGCCAGCAGCGTAGCCCCTTCTACAGGGAACACTGAAGCTTTCTTT. Translation gives CASSVAPSTGNTEAFF.

The rearrangement uses TRBV5-6 and TRBJ1-1; unclear D gene. The germline V and J ends were trimmed by 2 bases and 5 bases, with 7 bases remaining between them. Germline V gives CDR1 SGHDT, CDR2 YYEEEE. The CDR3 length is 12 residues. CDR3 bases: TGTGCCAGCAGCTTCGGGAGTACTGAAGCTTTCTTT. It is translated as CASSFGSTEAFF.

The chain uses TRBV5-1 and TRBJ2-3; D gene uncertain. V was shortened by 1 base and J by 6 bases, with 9 bases between the two germline ends. The germline gives CDR1 SGHRS, CDR2 YFSETQ. This CDR3 region has 13 residues. CDR3 DNA sequence: TGCGCCAGCAGCTTGTTGCCTAGGGATACGCAGTATTTT. Its protein product is CASSLLPRDTQYF.

The rearrangement uses TRBV27 and TRBJ1-1, with 9 bases fitting TRBD1. The CDR3 runs 14 residues. From germline, CDR1 is MNHEY and CDR2 SMNVEV (reference sequence). The V and J ends lost 5 bases and 4 bases, in that order; junction bases with no gene match: 5. In nucleotides, the CDR3 is TGTGCCAGCAGTCCCCGGGACAGGGCCACTGAAGCTTTCTTT. Amino acid sequence: CASSPRDRATEAFF.

V and J are TRBV6-1 and TRBJ1-5; TRBD1 matches 8 bases. The CDR3 runs 14 residues. V lost 3 bases and J lost 6; bases outside the gene matches: 4. Germline V CDR1 and CDR2: MNHNS, SASEGT. The CDR3: CASSDPTGVQPQHF. In nucleotides, the CDR3 is TGTGCCAGCAGTGATCCGACAGGGGTTCAGCCCCAGCATTTT.

This clone has more than one count but fewer than ten. J is TRBJ1-5 and V is TRBV19, with D maybe TRBD1 (5 bases). With 0 bases removed from V and 5 bases from J, the gap between germline ends came to 11 bases. CDR1 and CDR2 from the germline V gene are LNHDA and SQIVND (reference sequence). This CDR3 spans 15 amino acids. The CDR3 sequence is CASSIEGEGYQPQHF. For the CDR3, the DNA is TGTGCCAGTAGTATAGAGGGGGAGGGTTATCAGCCCCAGCATTTT.

The chain uses TRBV5-6 and TRBJ2-7; D may be TRBD1 (6 bases). The CDR3 spans 15 residues. CDR1 is SGHDT and CDR2 is YYEEEE in the germline V gene. Between the trimmed V and J ends, which lost 3 bases and 3 bases, there was a span of 16 bases. In nucleotides, the CDR3 is TGTGCCAGCAGCTCACCCGGGACACCAAACTACGAGCAGTACTTC. Its protein product is CASSSPGTPNYEQYF. Combining the CDR3 with reference TRBV5-6 and TRBJ2-7 gives the whole variable domain DAGVTQSPTHLIKTRGQQVTLRCSPKSGHDTVSWYQQALGQGPQFIFQYYEEEERQRGNFPDRFSGHQFPNYSSELNVNALLLGDSALYLCASSSPGTPNYEQYFGPGTRLTVT.

The chain is built from TRBV2 and TRBJ1-4, with TRBD1 matching over 10 bases. V shed 6 bases, J shed 8 bases, and the junction held 3 bases outside the gene matches. The germline CDR1 and CDR2 sequences are SNHLY and FYNNEI. The CDR3 spans 13 residues. The CDR3 coding sequence is TGTGCCAGCAGGGGGACAGGGGACGAAAAACTGTTTTTT. Its translation: CASRGTGDEKLFF.

The rearrangement joins TRBV27 to TRBJ2-3; the match to TRBD2 covers 11 bases. After removal of 4 bases from V and 1 base from J, the junction contained 1 base not matched to a gene. Germline loops: CDR1 MNHEY, CDR2 SMNVEV (reference sequence). The CDR3 has 15 amino acids. The CDR3 sequence: CASSSTSGGTDTQYF. In DNA, the CDR3 is TGTGCCAGCAGTTCGACTAGCGGGGGCACAGATACGCAGTATTTT.

This clone was counted between two and nine times. The V call is TRBV4-2, the J call TRBJ1-6; D might be TRBD1 (6 bases). CDR1 LGHNA and CDR2 YNFKEQ come from the germline V gene. This CDR3 is built from 14 residues. V lost 2 bases and J lost 5, with 7 bases in between. CDR3 DNA: TGTGCCAGCAGCCAAAGACAGGATAATTCACCCCTCCACTTT. This codes for CASSQRQDNSPLHF.

This chain links TRBV9 with TRBJ2-1; 8 nucleotides match TRBD2. The junction had 9 bases not matched to a gene; V was cut back by 3 bases and J by 4 bases. This CDR3 contains 16 residues. CDR1 SGDLS and CDR2 YYNGEE come from the germline V gene. CDR3 region: CASSDSLAEFYNEQFF. In DNA form, the CDR3 reads TGTGCCAGCAGCGATTCACTAGCGGAGTTTTACAATGAGCAGTTCTTC.

The genes are TRBV30 and TRBJ1-4, with 7 bases that match TRBD1. Germline lookup yields CDR1 GTSNPN and CDR2 SVGIG (reference sequence). V gave up 6 bases and J gave up 7 bases; unmatched junction bases: 5. The length of the CDR3 is 12 residues. The CDR3 loop reads CACGRGVEKLFF. CDR3 sequence (DNA): TGTGCCTGCGGCAGGGGGGTTGAAAAACTGTTTTTT.